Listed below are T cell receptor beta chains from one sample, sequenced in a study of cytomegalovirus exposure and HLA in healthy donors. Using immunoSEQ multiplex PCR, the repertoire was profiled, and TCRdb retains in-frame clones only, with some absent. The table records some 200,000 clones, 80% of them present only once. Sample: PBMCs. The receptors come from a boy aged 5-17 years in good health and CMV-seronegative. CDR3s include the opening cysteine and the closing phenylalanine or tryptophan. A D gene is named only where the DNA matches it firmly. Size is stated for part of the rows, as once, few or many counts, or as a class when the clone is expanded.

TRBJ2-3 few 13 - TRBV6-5 CASRSTGTDTQYF TGTGCCAGCAGGAGTACAGGGACAGATACGCAGTATTTT
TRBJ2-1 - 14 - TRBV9 CASSDGAFSGEQFF TGTGCCAGCAGCGATGGGGCTTTTTCGGGTGAGCAGTTCTTC
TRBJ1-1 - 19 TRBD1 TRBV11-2 CASSLGVRGQGKGNTEAFF TGTGCCAGCAGCTTAGGGGTTAGGGGACAGGGTAAAGGAAACACTGAAGCTTTCTTT
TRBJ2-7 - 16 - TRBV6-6 CASSRKRDLPINEQYF TGTGCCAGCAGCCGAAAAAGGGACTTACCCATTAACGAGCAGTACTTC
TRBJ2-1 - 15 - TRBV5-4 CASSLQGSSYNEQFF TGTGCCAGCAGCTTACAGGGTAGCTCCTACAATGAGCAGTTCTTC
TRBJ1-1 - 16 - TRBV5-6 CASTLRRQPANTEAFF TGTGCCAGCACCCTGAGGAGGCAGCCCGCGAACACTGAAGCTTTCTTT
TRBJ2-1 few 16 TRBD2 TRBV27 CASSRASGRFGDEQFF TGTGCCAGCTCTAGGGCTAGCGGGCGCTTCGGGGATGAGCAGTTCTTC
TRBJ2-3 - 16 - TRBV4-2 CASSQEQVPSTDTQYF TGTGCCAGCAGCCAAGAACAGGTTCCTAGCACAGATACGCAGTATTTT
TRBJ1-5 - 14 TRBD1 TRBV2 CASRVDREDQPQHF TGTGCCAGCAGGGTAGACAGGGAAGATCAGCCCCAGCATTTT
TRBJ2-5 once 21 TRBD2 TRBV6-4 CASSDRPGLAGVTIPRETQYF TGTGCCAGCAGTGACCGACCGGGACTAGCGGGAGTAACTATACCCCGAGAGACCCAGTACTTC
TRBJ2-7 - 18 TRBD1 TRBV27 CASSLGPLSWDRGNEQYF TGTGCCAGCAGTTTAGGCCCTTTGTCTTGGGACAGGGGGAACGAGCAGTACTTC
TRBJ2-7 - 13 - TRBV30 CAWSQLRGSEQYF TGTGCCTGGAGCCAGTTGCGGGGTAGCGAGCAGTACTTC